The 5 T cell receptor beta chains given below trace back to one sample, sequenced in a study of T cell responses to AZD1222 COVID-19 vaccine. Assay: immunoSEQ multiplex PCR; the TCRdb copy retains only in-frame clones and omits some. The table shows 85,000 to 130,000 clones, with about nine tenths occurring only once. Sequences were derived from peripheral blood, sampled 28 days after the second AZD1222 dose. These receptors all stem from an adult who received the AZD1222 COVID-19 vaccine.

The chain links TRBV6-6 to TRBJ1-5, with D perhaps matching TRBD1 (5 bases). This CDR3 region has 17 residues. Germline V gene data show CDR1 as MNHNY and CDR2 as SVGAGI (reference sequence). V was pared by 6 bases and J by 1 base, with 19 bases between. In DNA, the CDR3 is TGTGCCAGCAGCCGAAGACTCCCGGGGCTGAGCAATCAGCCCCAGCATTTT. Translated, it gives CASSRRLPGLSNQPQHF.

This chain uses TRBV7-2 with TRBJ1-6; D gene unclear. Germline CDR1 reads SGHTA; CDR2 reads FQGNSA. Trimming left V 5 bases short and J 10 bases short, with 12 bases between. The CDR3 runs to 13 residues. As DNA, the CDR3 is TGTGCCAGCAGCCCCGCCGGGCGGTCACCCCTCCACTTT. Protein: CASSPAGRSPLHF.

J is TRBJ1-2 and V is TRBV7-2; 8 bases are shared with TRBD1. The CDR3 has 16 residues. CDR1 is SGHTA, CDR2 FQGNSA, per germline. The J segment lost 8 bases and the V segment lost 1 base, leaving 12 bases of the junction unmatched. Here the CDR3 DNA reads TGTGCCAGCAGCTTAGGAGGCCGCGGACAGGGTGGCGGCTACACCTTC. Its protein is CASSLGGRGQGGGYTF.

The J gene is TRBJ1-5, the V gene TRBV7-6, with 8 bases lining up with TRBD1. There are 16 residues in the CDR3. Germline CDR1 SGHVS, CDR2 FNYEAQ. V gave up 2 bases and J gave up 0 bases; unmatched junction bases: 3. The CDR3 spells CASSLKDRDSNQPQHF. Written as DNA, the CDR3 is TGTGCCAGCAGCTTAAAGGACAGGGATAGCAATCAGCCCCAGCATTTT.

Turning to this clone: The CDR3 does not end in the conserved phenylalanine or tryptophan, so this is likely a read error. No DNA is shown, since the ends of the CDR3 on it are uncertain; the CDR3 is the one TCRdb lists. The V call is TRBV19, the J call TRBJ2-7; TRBD2 was called by the table and not checked on the DNA. The CDR3 is made up of 10 amino acids, end residues included. Germline assignment: CDR1 LNHDA and CDR2 SQIVND (reference sequence). The CDR3 is CARALAARGL.